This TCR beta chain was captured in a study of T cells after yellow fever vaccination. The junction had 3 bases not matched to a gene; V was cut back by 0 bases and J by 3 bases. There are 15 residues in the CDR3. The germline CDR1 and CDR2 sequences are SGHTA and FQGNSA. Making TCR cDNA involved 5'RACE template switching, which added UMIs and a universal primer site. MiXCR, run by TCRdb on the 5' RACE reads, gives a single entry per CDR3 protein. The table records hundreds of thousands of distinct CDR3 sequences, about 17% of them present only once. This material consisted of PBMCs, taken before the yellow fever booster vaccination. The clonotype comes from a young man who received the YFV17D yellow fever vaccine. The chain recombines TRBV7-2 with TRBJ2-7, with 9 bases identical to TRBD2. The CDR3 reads CASSLAAGGFYEQYF. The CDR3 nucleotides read TGTGCCAGCAGCTTAGCGGCGGGGGGGTTCTACGAGCAGTACTTC.